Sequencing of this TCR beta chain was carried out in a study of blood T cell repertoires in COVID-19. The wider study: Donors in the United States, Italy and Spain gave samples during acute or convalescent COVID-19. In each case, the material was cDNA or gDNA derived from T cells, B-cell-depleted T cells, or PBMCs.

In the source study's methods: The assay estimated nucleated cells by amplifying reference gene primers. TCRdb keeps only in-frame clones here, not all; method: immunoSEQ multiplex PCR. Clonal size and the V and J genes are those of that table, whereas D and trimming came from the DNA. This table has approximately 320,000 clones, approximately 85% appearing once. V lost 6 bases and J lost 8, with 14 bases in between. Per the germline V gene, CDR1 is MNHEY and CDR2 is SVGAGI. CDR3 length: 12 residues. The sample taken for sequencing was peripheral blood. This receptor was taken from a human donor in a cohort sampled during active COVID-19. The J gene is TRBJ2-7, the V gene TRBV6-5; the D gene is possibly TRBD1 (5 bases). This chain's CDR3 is CASSPQRGKQYF. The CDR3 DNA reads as TGTGCCAGCAGCCCACAAAGGGGAAAGCAGTACTTC.